The rows below give T cell receptor beta chains drawn from one sample of a study of blood T cell repertoires in COVID-19. Clones were read by immunoSEQ multiplex PCR, and TCRdb kept only the in-frame ones, dropping some. Here the sample spans about 320,000 clones, just over 85% being singletons. The sequencing input was PBMCs or T cells enriched from blood (not recorded which). Receptors originate from a woman aged 18-29 years who had recovered from COVID-19. CDR3s include the opening cysteine and the closing phenylalanine or tryptophan. D genes are given only for firm matches. Size values are once, few and many counts, or a class for expanded clones, and some rows have none.

CDR3aa: CASSALTGNEKLFF
CDR3nt: TGTGCCAGCAGTGCCCTGACGGGTAATGAAAAACTGTTTTTT
v_gene: TRBV6-2/TRBV6-3
abundance: NA
d_gene: NA
j_gene: TRBJ1-4

CDR3aa: CASSYEPYRDEQYF
CDR3nt: TGTGCCAGCAGTTACGAGCCTTATCGCGACGAGCAGTACTTC
v_gene: TRBV6-5
abundance: NA
d_gene: NA
j_gene: TRBJ2-7

CDR3aa: CASSQSGQGGSYNEQFF
CDR3nt: TGCGCCAGCAGCCAATCGGGACAGGGCGGGTCCTACAATGAGCAGTTCTTC
v_gene: TRBV5-1
abundance: NA
d_gene: TRBD1
j_gene: TRBJ2-1

CDR3aa: CASSPPDSHSNQPQHF
CDR3nt: TGTGCCAGCAGCCCTCCGGACAGCCATAGCAATCAGCCCCAGCATTTT
v_gene: TRBV16
abundance: NA
d_gene: NA
j_gene: TRBJ1-5

CDR3aa: CASSATPERSTEAFF
CDR3nt: TGTGCCAGCAGTGCGACTCCAGAAAGGAGCACTGAAGCTTTCTTT
v_gene: TRBV6-4
abundance: few
d_gene: NA
j_gene: TRBJ1-1

CDR3aa: CASSVQQGVPEAFF
CDR3nt: TGTGCCAGCAGCGTACAACAGGGGGTACCTGAAGCTTTCTTT
v_gene: TRBV7-9
abundance: NA
d_gene: TRBD1
j_gene: TRBJ1-1

CDR3aa: CASSEDPRNTEAFF
CDR3nt: TGTGCCAGCAGTGAAGACCCGAGGAACACTGAAGCTTTCTTT
v_gene: TRBV6-1
abundance: once
d_gene: NA
j_gene: TRBJ1-1

CDR3aa: CASSPVVAGNQPQHF
CDR3nt: TGTGCCAGCAGCCCAGTGGTCGCAGGGAATCAGCCCCAGCATTTT
v_gene: TRBV7-2
abundance: NA
d_gene: NA
j_gene: TRBJ1-5

CDR3aa: CSVGGVRDIYGYTF
CDR3nt: TGCAGCGTGGGCGGTGTCAGGGACATATATGGCTACACCTTC
v_gene: TRBV29-1
abundance: NA
d_gene: NA
j_gene: TRBJ1-2

CDR3aa: CASSVDPGRGYEQYF
CDR3nt: TGTGCCAGCAGCGTAGACCCGGGCAGGGGTTACGAGCAGTACTTC
v_gene: TRBV9
abundance: NA
d_gene: NA
j_gene: TRBJ2-7